These 14 T cell receptor beta chains were sequenced from one sample in a study of T cells expressing NK-cell markers. Reanalyzing the 5' RACE reads, TCRdb keeps one entry per CDR3 protein, without DNA. The sample table sets out 350,000 to 500,000 distinct CDR3 sequences. Sequencing was performed on blood T cells: a sorted CD56 or NKG2C T cell subset, CD4+ or CD8+ T cells, or bulk PBMC T cells (not recorded which). These receptors originate from a woman aged 18 to 75 in good health.

The genes are TRBV6-2 or TRBV6-3 and TRBJ2-1. The CDR3 runs 15 residues. Germline CDR1 is MNHEY and CDR2 is SVGEGT. CDR3 loop: CASSSGGAPGNEQFF.

The chain links TRBV7-2 to TRBJ2-3; TCRdb indicates TRBD1, and absent DNA this call remains unverified. Per the germline V gene, CDR1 is SGHTA and CDR2 is FQGNSA. The CDR3 sequence is 16 residues long. The CDR3 reads CASSLEGGPYTDTQYF. Full variable domain (rest looked up from reference TRBV7-2 and TRBJ2-3): GAGVSQSPSNKVTEKGKDVELRCDPISGHTALYWYRQSLGQGLEFLIYFQGNSAPDKSGLPSDRFSAERTGGSVSTLTIQRTQQEDSAVYLCASSLEGGPYTDTQYFGPGTRLTVL.

This sequence joins TRBV9 and TRBJ2-2; checking the TCRdb D call of TRBD1 is not possible without DNA. The germline V gene encodes CDR1 SGDLS and CDR2 YYNGEE. This CDR3 has 17 residues. The CDR3 sequence: CASSVAAVQAPWGELFF.

V usage is TRBV3-1 and J usage is TRBJ1-3; TCRdb outputs TRBD1, but without DNA this stays unchecked. Germline V gives CDR1 LGHDT, CDR2 YNNKEL (reference sequence). The CDR3 sequence is 18 residues long. The CDR3 is CASSQVGTPSTSGNTIYF. The full variable domain, in which reference TRBV3-1 and TRBJ1-3 provide the parts outside the CDR3, is DTAVSQTPKYLVTQMGNDKSIKCEQNLGHDTMYWYKQDSKKFLKIMFSYNNKELIINETVPNRFSPKSPDKAHLNLHINSLELGDSAVYFCASSQVGTPSTSGNTIYFGEGSWLTVV.

The V call is TRBV12-3 or TRBV12-4, the J call TRBJ1-5; the D call from TCRdb, TRBD1, cannot be confirmed without DNA. The CDR3 has 15 residues. The CDR3 here is CASTRTGGASQPQHF.

The chain's CDR3 is CASSEWGRADNQPQHF. The rearrangement joins TRBV2 to TRBJ1-5; TCRdb selects TRBD1, and the lack of DNA leaves this call unchecked. CDR3 length: 16 residues. The V gene's germline CDR1 is SNHLY and CDR2 FYNNEI.

V and J are TRBV12-3 or TRBV12-4 and TRBJ1-5; TCRdb gives TRBD1 as the D gene, but with no DNA this cannot be confirmed. This CDR3 is built from 13 residues. This CDR3 reads CASSSDGGLPQHF.

The V call is TRBV20-1, the J call TRBJ1-1; TCRdb calls TRBD1, which cannot be checked without DNA. Germline V gene lookup returns CDR1 DFQATT and CDR2 SNEGSKA (reference sequence). This CDR3 is 12 amino acids long. The CDR3: CSAREPGSEAFF.

The chain uses TRBV7-2 and TRBJ2-1; checking the TCRdb D call of TRBD2 is not possible without DNA. The CDR3 extends over 15 amino acids. The germline V gene encodes CDR1 SGHTA and CDR2 FQGNSA. CDR3 residues: CASSLGTSGNNEQFF.

The rearrangement links TRBV12-3 or TRBV12-4 to TRBJ1-4; TCRdb designates TRBD1, a call that cannot be tested without DNA. The CDR3 runs to 16 residues. The chain's CDR3 is CASSRAPDRGSEKLFF.

The genes are TRBV7-7 and TRBJ2-5; TCRdb selects TRBD1, and the lack of DNA leaves this call unchecked. Germline values: CDR1 SSHAT, CDR2 FNYEAQ (reference sequence). This CDR3 has 15 residues. The CDR3 reads CASSLTRAPQETQYF.

The CDR3 spells CASSPGQERYGYTF. The chain employs TRBV7-9 and TRBJ1-2; with no DNA, the TCRdb D assignment of TRBD1 cannot be verified. Germline lookup yields CDR1 SEHNR and CDR2 FQNEAQ (reference sequence). This CDR3 is 14 amino acids long.

The gene calls are TRBV7-2 and TRBJ2-3; TCRdb calls TRBD2, which cannot be checked without DNA. The CDR3 runs 15 residues. Germline CDR1 reads SGHTA; CDR2 reads FQGNSA. The CDR3 here is CASSLDYGTGDTQYF. Full variable domain (missing parts from reference TRBV7-2 and TRBJ2-3): GAGVSQSPSNKVTEKGKDVELRCDPISGHTALYWYRQSLGQGLEFLIYFQGNSAPDKSGLPSDRFSAERTGGSVSTLTIQRTQQEDSAVYLCASSLDYGTGDTQYFGPGTRLTVL.

The chain recombines TRBV4-2 with TRBJ2-2; TCRdb selects TRBD2, and the lack of DNA leaves this call unchecked. CDR3 length: 18 amino acids. Germline V lookup: CDR1 LGHNA, CDR2 YNFKEQ. The CDR3 loop reads CASSQDGGAGGDTGELFF.